This is a list of T cell receptor beta chains from one sample in a study of cytomegalovirus exposure and HLA in healthy donors. Generated by immunoSEQ multiplex PCR, the TCRdb table keeps only in-frame clones and is missing some. In the table there are 100,000 to 150,000 clones, about 82% of which are singletons. The sample comprised PBMCs. The receptors were sampled from a female donor in good health and CMV-seropositive. Each CDR3 is given with its conserved first and last residue. The D gene is left open where the match is weak. Part of the rows lack a size; the others show once, few, many or a class for expanded clones.

V: TRBV4-2
size: NA
D: NA
J: TRBJ2-3
CDR3: CASSQGAQGKDTQYF
DNA: TGTGCCAGCAGCCAAGGTGCGCAGGGGAAGGATACGCAGTATTTT

V: TRBV4-2
size: NA
D: NA
J: TRBJ2-1
CDR3: CASSLSAFSYNEQFF
DNA: TGTGCCAGCAGTCTTAGCGCATTCTCCTACAATGAGCAGTTCTTC

V: TRBV2
size: NA
D: NA
J: TRBJ1-4
CDR3: CASMGGINEKLFF
DNA: TGTGCCAGCATGGGCGGGATTAATGAAAAACTGTTTTTT

V: TRBV5-6
size: NA
D: TRBD2
J: TRBJ2-2
CDR3: CASSLVGLAARGGTGELFF
DNA: TGTGCCAGCAGCTTGGTGGGACTAGCGGCACGTGGGGGGACCGGGGAGCTGTTTTTT

V: TRBV19
size: NA
D: NA
J: TRBJ2-1
CDR3: CASSIDSYNEQFF
DNA: TGTGCCAGTAGTATAGACTCGTACAATGAGCAGTTCTTC

V: TRBV28
size: NA
D: TRBD1
J: TRBJ1-5
CDR3: CASSPRGVTGGWSNQPQHF
DNA: TGTGCCAGCAGTCCAAGGGGGGTGACAGGGGGCTGGAGCAATCAGCCCCAGCATTTT

V: TRBV6-5
size: NA
D: TRBD2
J: TRBJ2-1
CDR3: CASSYLWGGSYNEQFF
DNA: TGTGCCAGCAGTTACCTCTGGGGAGGGTCGTACAATGAGCAGTTCTTC

V: TRBV23-1
size: few
D: TRBD1
J: TRBJ1-5
CDR3: CASRPQGAFNQPQHF
DNA: TGCGCCAGCAGACCACAGGGGGCTTTCAATCAGCCCCAGCATTTT

V: TRBV7-9
size: NA
D: NA
J: TRBJ1-2
CDR3: CSSSLVGGMTDYYGYTF
DNA: TGTTCCAGCAGCTTAGTGGGTGGGATGACAGACTACTATGGCTACACCTTC

V: TRBV2
size: NA
D: NA
J: TRBJ2-7
CDR3: CASSTREQYF
DNA: TGTGCCAGCAGTACGCGGGAGCAGTACTTC

V: TRBV10-2
size: few
D: TRBD1
J: TRBJ1-5
CDR3: CASSDKFGQGDNQPQHF
DNA: TGCGCCAGCAGTGACAAATTCGGACAGGGAGACAATCAGCCCCAGCATTTT

V: TRBV27
size: NA
D: NA
J: TRBJ1-4
CDR3: CASSLSWGGEKLFF
DNA: TGTGCCAGCAGTCTATCGTGGGGCGGTGAAAAACTGTTTTTT

V: TRBV27
size: NA
D: TRBD1
J: TRBJ2-7
CDR3: CASSRTRTGEYEQYF
DNA: TGTGCCAGCAGTCGAACCCGGACAGGGGAGTACGAGCAGTACTTC

V: TRBV29-1
size: NA
D: NA
J: TRBJ2-7
CDR3: CSGEQGYEQYF
DNA: TGCAGCGGTGAACAGGGCTACGAGCAGTACTTC

V: TRBV27
size: NA
D: NA
J: TRBJ1-4
CDR3: CASSFMAGVDEKLFF
DNA: TGTGCCAGCAGTTTTATGGCAGGGGTTGATGAAAAACTGTTTTTT

V: TRBV30
size: NA
D: TRBD1
J: TRBJ1-5
CDR3: CAWSVGTVGLGPQHF
DNA: TGTGCCTGGAGTGTAGGGACAGTGGGGTTGGGACCCCAGCATTTT

V: TRBV30
size: NA
D: NA
J: TRBJ2-3
CDR3: CAWAPGLSTDTQYF
DNA: TGTGCCTGGGCCCCGGGACTCTCCACAGATACGCAGTATTTT

V: TRBV23-1
size: NA
D: NA
J: TRBJ1-3
CDR3: CAIPPFNRNSGNTIYF
DNA: TGCGCCATCCCACCGTTTAACAGGAACTCTGGAAACACCATATATTTT

V: TRBV30
size: NA
D: NA
J: TRBJ1-1
CDR3: CAWRVQGTGRTEAFF
DNA: TGTGCCTGGAGGGTTCAGGGAACGGGGAGGACTGAAGCTTTCTTT

V: TRBV19
size: NA
D: TRBD2
J: TRBJ2-7
CDR3: CASSIRASGSEQYF
DNA: TGTGCCAGTAGTATCAGAGCTAGCGGGAGCGAGCAGTACTTC

V: TRBV5-1
size: NA
D: TRBD2
J: TRBJ2-2
CDR3: CASSLTASGGARTGELFF
DNA: TGCGCCAGCAGCTTGACGGCTAGCGGGGGGGCCCGGACCGGGGAGCTGTTTTTT

V: TRBV7-2
size: NA
D: TRBD1
J: TRBJ1-4
CDR3: CASSRDRGDEKLFF
DNA: TGTGCCAGCAGCCGGGACAGGGGAGATGAAAAACTGTTTTTT

V: TRBV25-1
size: NA
D: NA
J: TRBJ2-2
CDR3: CASIGNGLTYTGELFF
DNA: TGTGCCAGCATCGGGAACGGCCTTACCTACACCGGGGAGCTGTTTTTT

V: TRBV27
size: NA
D: NA
J: TRBJ1-2
CDR3: CASSFRGGYGYTF
DNA: TGTGCCAGCAGTTTCAGGGGTGGCTATGGCTACACCTTC

V: TRBV6-5
size: once
D: TRBD1
J: TRBJ2-5
CDR3: CASSYNRGSGETQYF
DNA: TGTGCCAGCAGTTACAACAGGGGTTCAGGGGAGACCCAGTACTTC

V: TRBV28
size: NA
D: NA
J: TRBJ2-7
CDR3: CASSLYSYEQYF
DNA: TGTGCCAGCAGTTTATACAGCTACGAGCAGTACTTC

V: TRBV29-1
size: NA
D: TRBD1
J: TRBJ1-5
CDR3: CSVTQGARQPQHF
DNA: TGCAGCGTTACCCAGGGGGCAAGGCAGCCCCAGCATTTT

V: TRBV18
size: NA
D: NA
J: TRBJ1-1
CDR3: CASSPGLRRTEAFF
DNA: TGTGCCAGCTCACCAGGACTGAGACGCACTGAAGCTTTCTTT

V: TRBV19
size: NA
D: TRBD2
J: TRBJ2-3
CDR3: CASSMGGLAGVADTQYF
DNA: TGTGCCAGTAGTATGGGAGGACTAGCGGGAGTGGCAGATACGCAGTATTTT